The next 10 T cell receptor beta chains were all read from a single sample in a study of cytomegalovirus exposure and HLA in healthy donors. With 60 Vbeta and 13 Jbeta primers, the PCR was carried out. Sequencing used immunoSEQ multiplex PCR; TCRdb keeps in-frame clones, though not all of them. Among over 200,000 clones, about 80% were seen once, and the ten largest hold about 0.58%. Sequences were obtained from PBMCs. Receptor source: a woman in her forties in good health and CMV-seronegative.

The chain links TRBV7-8 to TRBJ1-2; D gene uncertain. The CDR3 runs 14 residues. The V gene lost 0 bases and the J gene lost 8 bases, with 13 bases spanning the gap. The germline gives CDR1 SGHVS, CDR2 FQNEAQ. This CDR3 is CASSLAWEERGYTF. In DNA form, the CDR3 reads TGTGCCAGCAGCTTAGCTTGGGAGGAGAGAGGCTACACCTTC.

To note about this clone: The same CDR3 is also encoded by other DNA sequences in this sample. This rearrangement joins TRBV7-9 to TRBJ1-6; D not certain. Trimming stripped 3 bases from V and 5 bases from J, with 8 bases between. Germline assignment: CDR1 SEHNR and CDR2 FQNEAQ (reference sequence). The length of the CDR3 is 14 residues. CDR3 sequence reads: CASSFSGDNSPLHF. In nucleotides, the CDR3 is TGTGCCAGCAGCTTCAGCGGGGATAATTCACCCCTCCACTTT.

The chain joins TRBV10-3 to TRBJ2-2; TRBD1 matches at 7 bases. This CDR3 region has 18 residues. Germline CDR1 ENHRY, CDR2 SYGVKD. Germline trimming cut 6 bases from V and 0 bases from J; bases unmatched to any gene: 13. CDR3 amino acids: CAIRGSGQHPANTGELFF. In DNA, the CDR3 is TGTGCCATCAGGGGATCGGGACAGCACCCAGCGAACACCGGGGAGCTGTTTTTT.

The chain recombines TRBV4-3 with TRBJ2-1; D not resolved. CDR1 is LGHNA, CDR2 YSLEER, per germline. This CDR3 contains 11 residues. The V and J ends lost 1 base and 8 bases respectively, with 3 bases between them. In nucleotides, the CDR3 is TGCGCCAGCAGCCAAGGCGATGAGCAGTTCTTC. This encodes CASSQGDEQFF.

The chain employs TRBV4-2 and TRBJ2-1; no reliable D call. V gave up 0 bases and J gave up 8 bases, with 8 bases separating them. This CDR3 contains 13 residues. Germline V lookup: CDR1 LGHNA, CDR2 YNFKEQ. The CDR3 DNA follows: TGTGCCAGCAGCCAAGATTTTCCGGATGAGCAGTTCTTC. Protein sequence: CASSQDFPDEQFF.

The V gene is TRBV4-3, the J gene TRBJ2-1; TRBD2 matches 7 bases. The length of the CDR3 is 15 residues. Germline V gene data show CDR1 as LGHNA and CDR2 as YSLEER. V dropped 0 bases and J dropped 10; count of bases not matched to a gene: 9. CDR3 nucleotide sequence: TGCGCCAGCAGCCAAGAAGTAGGGTATAGCGGGGAGCAGTTCTTC. Its translation is CASSQEVGYSGEQFF.

This clone has just one count. This chain uses TRBV4-2 with TRBJ1-6, with D unclear. The V end was cut by 6 bases, the J end by 4 bases, with 10 bases between. This CDR3 region has 14 residues. Germline V gene data show CDR1 as LGHNA and CDR2 as YNFKEQ. The CDR3 DNA follows: TGTGCCAGCAGAGATACTCCGTATAATTCACCCCTCCACTTT. Protein sequence: CASRDTPYNSPLHF.

V and J are TRBV5-4 and TRBJ2-7, with D perhaps TRBD2 (6 bases). V dropped 5 bases and J dropped 5 bases, with 17 bases sitting between them. Germline values: CDR1 SGHNT, CDR2 YYREEE (reference sequence). The CDR3 extends over 14 amino acids. The CDR3 DNA is TGTGCCAGCAGGCCTATTCCCGGGGAGGACGAGCAGTACTTC. This gives the protein CASRPIPGEDEQYF. Combining the CDR3 with reference TRBV5-4 and TRBJ2-7 gives the whole variable domain ETGVTQSPTHLIKTRGQQVTLRCSSQSGHNTVSWYQQALGQGPQFIFQYYREEENGRGNFPPRFSGLQFPNYSSELNVNALELDDSALYLCASRPIPGEDEQYFGPGTRLTVT.

The chain employs TRBV7-9 and TRBJ2-7; 7 nucleotides align to TRBD1. The trim removed 4 bases at V and 3 bases at J, leaving 9 bases unmatched. CDR1 and CDR2 (germline): SEHNR, FQNEAQ (reference sequence). The CDR3 totals 15 residues. The CDR3 is CASSYQQGTYYEQYF. The CDR3, as DNA: TGTGCCAGCAGCTACCAACAGGGGACCTACTACGAGCAGTACTTC. Complete variable domain (other parts from reference TRBV7-9 and TRBJ2-7): DTGVSQNPRHKITKRGQNVTFRCDPISEHNRLYWYRQTLGQGPEFLTYFQNEAQLEKSRLLSDRFSAERPKGSFSTLEIQRTEQGDSAMYLCASSYQQGTYYEQYFGPGTRLTVT.

The chain carries TRBV19 and TRBJ2-2; 9 bases agree with TRBD2. The CDR3 spans 17 residues. V lost 0 bases, J lost 4 bases, and 6 bases stayed unmatched. The germline CDR1 and CDR2 sequences are LNHDA and SQIVND (reference sequence). The CDR3 DNA sequence: TGTGCCAGTAGTATAGATCGACTAGCGGCGCGCACCGGGGAGCTGTTTTTT. Protein sequence: CASSIDRLAARTGELFF.